The 9 T cell receptor beta chains listed next were all sequenced from one sample in a study of cytomegalovirus exposure and HLA in healthy donors. The data were produced by immunoSEQ multiplex PCR, yet TCRdb's version contains in-frame clones alone and is incomplete. In the table there are approximately 160,000 clones, over 85% of which are singletons. Sequencing was done on a sample of PBMCs. The receptors were sampled from a woman aged 18-29 years in good health and CMV-seropositive.

The rearrangement joins TRBV6-5 to TRBJ2-5, with 7 bases that match TRBD1. The CDR3 contains 15 residues. Trimming removed 2 bases from V and 2 bases from J; junction bases left unmatched: 5. Germline values: CDR1 MNHEY, CDR2 SVGAGI. The CDR3 DNA reads TGTGCCAGCAGTTACGACAGGGCCGTACAAGAGACCCAGTACTTC. Its protein is CASSYDRAVQETQYF.

This clone was observed once. The chain carries TRBV11-3 and TRBJ2-3, with D unclear. CDR1 and CDR2 (germline): SGHNT, YENEEA. V was shortened by 5 bases and J by 0 bases, with 9 bases between the two germline ends. This CDR3 region has 14 residues. This CDR3 is CASSLLTSTDTQYF. As DNA, the CDR3 is TGTGCCAGCAGCCTCCTTACTAGCACAGATACGCAGTATTTT.

The rearrangement links TRBV10-1 to TRBJ1-3; D may be TRBD1 (6 bases). V was pared by 2 bases and J by 0 bases, with 14 bases between. Per germline, CDR1 WNHNN and CDR2 SYGVQD (reference sequence). CDR3 length: 17 amino acids. CDR3 sequence reads: CASSEDDSDSSGNTIYF. CDR3 sequence (DNA): TGCGCCAGCAGTGAGGACGATTCGGACAGCTCTGGAAACACCATATATTTT.

The chain carries TRBV10-2 and TRBJ2-3; D is uncertain. Per the germline V gene, CDR1 is WSHSY and CDR2 is SAAADI. This CDR3 is built from 13 residues. Trimming removed 4 bases from V and 4 bases from J, with 9 bases in between. CDR3 residues: CASSARISDTQYF. In DNA, the CDR3 is TGCGCCAGCAGTGCTAGGATTTCAGATACGCAGTATTTT.

This sequence joins TRBV27 and TRBJ2-7; D is perhaps TRBD2 (6 bases). This CDR3 is 15 amino acids long. Germline V lookup: CDR1 MNHEY, CDR2 SMNVEV (reference sequence). Trimming stripped 4 bases from V and 2 bases from J, with 15 bases between. The CDR3 spells CASSSTGTPAYEQYF. For the CDR3, the DNA is TGTGCCAGCAGTTCAACCGGGACTCCTGCCTACGAGCAGTACTTC.

The genes are TRBV9 and TRBJ2-7, with D possibly being TRBD2 (6 bases). The ends were cut back, 3 bases at V and 2 bases at J, with 15 bases in the middle. Germline V lookup: CDR1 SGDLS, CDR2 YYNGEE. The CDR3 is 15 amino acids. The CDR3 nucleotides are TGTGCCAGCAGCGGCGGGCGGGACTTACCCTACGAGCAGTACTTC. It encodes CASSGGRDLPYEQYF. Supplemented by reference TRBV9 and TRBJ2-7, the full variable domain reads DSGVTQTPKHLITATGQRVTLRCSPRSGDLSVYWYQQSLDQGLQFLIQYYNGEERAKGNILERFSAQQFPDLHSELNLSSLELGDSALYFCASSGGRDLPYEQYFGPGTRLTVT.

The chain is built from TRBV7-9 and TRBJ1-5, with TRBD1 matching over 8 bases. The CDR3 runs 13 residues. With 5 bases clipped from V and 8 bases from J, the junction kept 5 bases outside the gene matches. Germline loops: CDR1 SEHNR, CDR2 FQNEAQ (reference sequence). The CDR3 spells CASSVTGEEPQHF. For the CDR3, the DNA is TGTGCCAGCAGCGTGACAGGGGAGGAGCCCCAGCATTTT.

The chain joins TRBV2 to TRBJ2-1; TRBD2 aligns across 14 bases. The trim removed 3 bases at V and 6 bases at J, leaving 1 base unmatched. The germline CDR1 and CDR2 sequences are SNHLY and FYNNEI. This CDR3 region has 15 residues. CDR3 in amino acids: CASSETSGRANEQFF. CDR3 in DNA: TGTGCCAGCAGTGAGACTAGCGGGAGGGCCAATGAGCAGTTCTTC.

This clone was picked up a small number of times. The V and J genes are TRBV7-9 and TRBJ2-7; D not resolved. Trimming took off 5 bases at V and 1 base at J, with 9 bases between the two ends. Per germline, CDR1 SEHNR and CDR2 FQNEAQ (reference sequence). This CDR3 is 13 amino acids long. This CDR3 is CASSEPGSYEQYF. The CDR3, as DNA: TGTGCCAGCAGCGAACCCGGTTCCTACGAGCAGTACTTC.